A selection of T cell receptor beta chains follows, all from one sample in a study of shared clonotypes between healthy human individuals. Only in-frame clones appear in the TCRdb table, and some are missing; sequencing was by immunoSEQ multiplex PCR. The repertoire has more than 2 million clones, roughly 96% of them found once; the top ten carry roughly 0.13%. Specimen: naive CD4+ T cells sorted from blood. These receptors came from a man younger than 35 in good health. Both conserved end residues are part of each CDR3. The D gene is left open where the match is weak. Some rows have no size entry. The others give once, few or many, or a class for an expanded clone.

J	D	size	V	DNA	CDR3
TRBJ2-6	-	-	TRBV19	TGTGCCAGTAGTCTGGTTGCTGGGGCCAACGTCCTGACTTTC	CASSLVAGANVLTF
TRBJ1-3	-	-	TRBV25-1	TGTGCCAGCACGGGGTATCTGAGCTCTGGAAACACCATATATTTT	CASTGYLSSGNTIYF
TRBJ2-5	-	-	TRBV5-4	TGTGCCAGCAGCTTGGTTGACCGTTTAGCTGAGGAGACCCAGTACTTC	CASSLVDRLAEETQYF
TRBJ2-7	TRBD1	-	TRBV6-5	TGTGCCAGCAGCAGACAGGGCTCCGAGCAGTACTTC	CASSRQGSEQYF
TRBJ1-2	-	-	TRBV11-2	TGTGCCAGCAGCTTGGGAGCCAGAAACGGCTACACCTTC	CASSLGARNGYTF
TRBJ2-7	-	-	TRBV10-3	TGTGCCAGCAGTTACTCCGCGGACTACCTCTACGAGCAGTACTTC	CASSYSADYLYEQYF
TRBJ2-7	-	-	TRBV18	TGTGCCAGCTCACCGGAGAACTGGGCCTACGAGCAGTACTTC	CASSPENWAYEQYF
TRBJ2-1	TRBD2	-	TRBV7-6	TGTGCCAGCAGCTTAAGGACTAGCGGGAGCTATGAGCAGTTCTTC	CASSLRTSGSYEQFF
TRBJ2-7	-	-	TRBV10-2	TGCGCCAGCAGTGACCTGGAGGGGACCTACGAGCAGTACTTC	CASSDLEGTYEQYF
TRBJ1-1	TRBD1	-	TRBV6-5	TGTGCCAGCAGTTACGACAGGGAAAGGTCCACTGAAGCTTTCTTT	CASSYDRERSTEAFF
TRBJ1-1	TRBD1	-	TRBV6-9	TGTGCCAGCGAGAGATTTCCGGGACAGGTACTTCCCGGGGCGTGTGGGGCGTGCACTGAAGCTTTCTTT	CASERFPGQVLPGACGACTEAFF
TRBJ1-5	TRBD1	once	TRBV5-1	TGCGCCAGCAGCGAGGGGACAGGGTTGAGTGACAATCAGCCCCAGCATTTT	CASSEGTGLSDNQPQHF
TRBJ1-2	-	-	TRBV18	TGTGCCAGCTCACCAGACAGTTTTGCCTATGGCTACACCTTC	CASSPDSFAYGYTF
TRBJ1-5	-	-	TRBV19	TGTGCCAGCTCCGCGGGGGGCGCAGGGCAGCCCCAGCATTTT	CASSAGGAGQPQHF
TRBJ1-1	-	-	TRBV5-6	TGTGCCAGCAGTCCCGCGGGTTTTCGAACTGAAGCTTTCTTT	CASSPAGFRTEAFF
TRBJ2-5	-	-	TRBV5-1	TGCGCCAGCAGTTTGCCGGGGGGCTCGGTGGGTGAGACCCAGTACTTC	CASSLPGGSVGETQYF
TRBJ2-4	-	-	TRBV4-2	TGTGCCAGCAGCCCGCAACAGGCGGACAAAAACATTCAGTACTTC	CASSPQQADKNIQYF
TRBJ1-2	-	-	TRBV23-1	TGCGCCAGCAGCCCATGGGCGGAGTACTATGGCTACACCTTC	CASSPWAEYYGYTF
TRBJ1-2	-	-	TRBV6-5	TGTGCCAGCATGAATGGGGCCACCTCGGTCTATGGCTACACCTTC	CASMNGATSVYGYTF
TRBJ1-4	-	-	TRBV9	TGTGCCAGCTCCTCTGGGACAACCTCAACTAATGAAAAACTGTTTTTT	CASSSGTTSTNEKLFF
TRBJ2-7	-	-	TRBV19	TGTGCCAGTAATAACAGGGCTCCCCCCGAGCAGTACTTC	CASNNRAPPEQYF
TRBJ2-7	-	-	TRBV6-1	TGTGCCAGCAGTGAAGGTGGCGGAGCCTACGAGCAGTACTTC	CASSEGGGAYEQYF
TRBJ1-1	-	-	TRBV18	TGTGCCAGCTCAACCCAGGGGCAAGCTTTCTTT	CASSTQGQAFF
TRBJ1-5	-	-	TRBV10-2	TGCGCCAGCAGTCGACAGGGCAATCAGCCCCAGCATTTT	CASSRQGNQPQHF
TRBJ1-2	-	-	TRBV18	TGTGCCAGCTCCCAGGGAGGAAGGGGCTATGGCTACACCTTC	CASSQGGRGYGYTF
TRBJ2-5	-	-	TRBV5-1	TGCGCCAGCAGCTTCGAGGGGGAGACCCAGTACTTC	CASSFEGETQYF
TRBJ2-5	-	-	TRBV10-1	TGCGCCAGCAGTGACGTCAGGGAGACCCAGTACTTC	CASSDVRETQYF